This T cell receptor beta chain was sequenced for a study of cytomegalovirus exposure and HLA in healthy donors. This PCR relied on a set of 60 Vbeta primers and 13 Jbeta primers. Generated by immunoSEQ multiplex PCR, the TCRdb table keeps only in-frame clones and is missing some. The data contain 150,000 to 200,000 clones, under 80% of them singletons. Trimming removed 0 bases from V and 3 bases from J, with 6 bases in between. Germline-derived CDR1 and CDR2 are SGDLS and YYNGEE. CDR3 length: 13 residues. The chain uses TRBV9 and TRBJ1-1; D call uncertain. The sample taken for sequencing was PBMCs. The clonotype comes from a man aged 35-49 years in good health and CMV-seronegative. The CDR3 here is CASSVDPDTEAFF. Written as DNA, the CDR3 is TGTGCCAGCAGCGTAGATCCGGACACTGAAGCTTTCTTT.